This T cell receptor beta chain derives from a study of regulatory T cells in long-lasting Graves disease. Study observations and caveats: Sharing of public clonotypes was greater in persistent patients (over 2,500) than in new patients (about 970). Persistent disease was characterized by preferential usage of TRBV28, TRBJ1-2 and TRBJ2-5. For persistent Graves' patients, TCR diversity was lower than for newly diagnosed ones.

Time point: persistent/refractory GD, antithyroid drugs over 5 years with positive TRAb. Extracted RNA from PBMCs served as the source of the TCR library. Per the germline V gene, CDR1 is SGHTA and CDR2 is FQGNSA. V was pared by 4 bases and J by 2 bases, with 8 bases of the junction left unmatched. The CDR3 contains 16 residues. Through Arm-PCR of CDR3 regions and iRepertoire HTBI primers, TCR beta libraries were built. TCRdb re-called the multiplex PCR reads with MiXCR, one entry per CDR3 protein. The table records a few hundred thousand distinct CDR3 sequences, approximately 25% of them present only once. Comments on this clonotype: Its antigen remains unknown.

This chain connects TRBV7-2 to TRBJ2-1, with TRBD1 matching 7 bases. The receptor comes from a woman between 40 and 50 years old with Graves disease. The sequenced sample was peripheral blood mononuclear cells (PBMCs), obtained when the disease was refractory, from a patient treated with antithyroid drugs. The CDR3 loop is CASSSRGRKTYNEQFF. The CDR3 DNA is TGTGCCAGCAGCTCGAGGGGGCGGAAGACCTACAATGAGCAGTTCTTC.